A selection of T cell receptor beta chains follows, all from one sample in a study of blood T cell repertoires in COVID-19. Method: immunoSEQ multiplex PCR; TCRdb's copy keeps in-frame clones and lacks some. The sample lists about 340,000 clones, about nine tenths occurring once. Sequenced sample: peripheral blood. These receptors were collected from a woman between 70 and 85 years old with COVID-19, enrolled during active disease. CDR3s include the opening cysteine and the closing phenylalanine or tryptophan. A D gene is named only where the DNA matches it firmly. Clone size is shown for a subset of rows, as once, few, many or a class of expanded clone.

CDR3: CASSSGQGGSPLHF
DNA: TGTGCCAGCAGCTCCGGACAGGGCGGTTCACCCCTCCACTTT
J: TRBJ1-6
V: TRBV7-9
size: .
D: TRBD1

CDR3: CASRCWTSGKGYTQYF
DNA: TGTGCAAGTCGTTGCTGGACTAGCGGTAAGGGATATACGCAGTATTTT
J: TRBJ2-3
V: TRBV12-2
size: .
D: .

CDR3: CATSELAGGLKNEQFF
DNA: TGTGCCACCAGTGAACTAGCGGGGGGCCTAAAGAATGAGCAGTTCTTC
J: TRBJ2-1
V: TRBV24-1
size: .
D: TRBD2

CDR3: CATSDPRTSVNEQFF
DNA: TGTGCCACCAGTGATCCTCGGACTAGCGTCAATGAGCAGTTCTTC
J: TRBJ2-1
V: TRBV24-1
size: few
D: TRBD2

CDR3: CASFAGNQETQYF
DNA: TGCGCCAGCTTCGCAGGAAACCAAGAGACCCAGTACTTC
J: TRBJ2-5
V: TRBV5-1
size: once
D: .

CDR3: CASRATSGVYNEQFF
DNA: TGTGCCAGCAGAGCGACTAGCGGGGTGTACAATGAGCAGTTCTTC
J: TRBJ2-1
V: TRBV6-5
size: .
D: TRBD2

CDR3: CAWSASGSHTQYF
DNA: TGTGCCTGGAGTGCTTCCGGGTCCCATACGCAGTATTTT
J: TRBJ2-3
V: TRBV30
size: .
D: .

CDR3: CASSLDREGNTIYF
DNA: TGTGCCAGCAGCTTAGACAGGGAAGGAAACACCATATATTTT
J: TRBJ1-3
V: TRBV7-9
size: .
D: .

CDR3: CASSLESSNTIYF
DNA: TGTGCCAGCAGCTTAGAGAGTTCCAACACCATATATTTT
J: TRBJ1-3
V: TRBV5-4
size: .
D: .

CDR3: CASSPGQNTGELFF
DNA: TGTGCCAGCAGCCCGGGACAGAACACCGGGGAGCTGTTTTTT
J: TRBJ2-2
V: TRBV27
size: .
D: .

CDR3: CSVAGHLNTEAFF
DNA: TGCAGCGTAGCGGGACACTTGAACACTGAAGCTTTCTTT
J: TRBJ1-1
V: TRBV29-1
size: .
D: .

CDR3: CASSLEGGASYEQYF
DNA: TGTGCCAGCAGCTTAGAGGGGGGGGCCTCCTACGAGCAGTACTTC
J: TRBJ2-7
V: TRBV7-2
size: .
D: .

CDR3: CASSPPATVTGELFF
DNA: TGTGCCAGCTCACCACCGGCCACAGTAACCGGGGAGCTGTTTTTT
J: TRBJ2-2
V: TRBV18
size: .
D: .

CDR3: CASTRDSSQETQYF
DNA: TGCGCCAGCACTAGGGACAGTTCCCAAGAGACCCAGTACTTC
J: TRBJ2-5
V: TRBV5-1
size: .
D: TRBD1

CDR3: CASSLGTSGPYEQYF
DNA: TGTGCCAGCAGCCTCGGGACTAGCGGACCTTACGAGCAGTACTTC
J: TRBJ2-7
V: TRBV13
size: .
D: TRBD2

CDR3: CSVEDLRSYGYTF
DNA: TGCAGCGTTGAAGATCTCCGGAGCTATGGCTACACCTTC
J: TRBJ1-2
V: TRBV29-1
size: .
D: .

CDR3: CASSTRPDRGYTF
DNA: TGTGCCAGTAGTACCCGCCCGGACAGGGGCTACACCTTC
J: TRBJ1-2
V: TRBV19
size: .
D: TRBD1